The 11 T cell receptor beta chains below come from one sample, sequenced in a study of OX40 agonist ivuxolimab in advanced cancers. Clones were sequenced by immunoSEQ multiplex PCR, and TCRdb holds only the in-frame ones, with some missing. The repertoire includes some 50,000 clones, approximately 80% of them detected once, and roughly 0.66% sits in the top ten. This sample comprised CD4+ or CD8+ T cells sorted from blood, obtained in a trial of the OX40 agonist ivuxolimab. The receptors stem from an adult with an advanced solid tumor such as melanoma, head and neck, liver or kidney cancer.

The V and J genes are TRBV7-9 and TRBJ2-5; no reliable D call. This CDR3 is built from 14 residues. Trimming removed 1 base at V and 1 base at J, with 7 bases between. From germline, CDR1 is SEHNR and CDR2 FQNEAQ (reference sequence). The CDR3 DNA follows: TGTGCCAGCAGCTTAGGTGAGGCCCAAGAGACCCAGTACTTC. Translation gives CASSLGEAQETQYF.

The chain links TRBV14 to TRBJ1-4; unclear D gene. Trimming took 4 bases from V and 8 from J, leaving 14 bases between them. The CDR3 sequence is 14 residues long. Germline V gives CDR1 SGHDN, CDR2 FVKESK. CDR3 residues: CASSPVGVEEKLFF. Here the CDR3 DNA reads TGTGCCAGCAGCCCCGTCGGGGTTGAGGAAAAACTGTTTTTT. The full variable domain, in which reference TRBV14 and TRBJ1-4 provide the parts outside the CDR3, is EAGVTQFPSHSVIEKGQTVTLRCDPISGHDNLYWYRRVMGKEIKFLLHFVKESKQDESGMPNNRFLAERTGGTYSTLKVQPAELEDSGVYFCASSPVGVEEKLFFGSGTQLSVL.

The rearrangement uses TRBV2 and TRBJ2-2; the match to TRBD2 covers 12 bases. V shed 4 bases and J 4 bases; nucleotides not matched to a gene: 7. The CDR3 is made up of 17 amino acids. Germline V CDR1 and CDR2: SNHLY, FYNNEI. For the CDR3, the DNA is TGTGCCAGCAGTGCAACTAGCGGGGGGCACATCACCGGGGAGCTGTTTTTT. Its protein product is CASSATSGGHITGELFF.

The V gene is TRBV6-5, the J gene TRBJ1-1; a weak D match, TRBD1 (6 bases). The V gene lost 10 bases and the J gene lost 6 bases, with 18 bases spanning the gap. Per the germline V gene, CDR1 is MNHEY and CDR2 is SVGAGI. CDR3 length: 13 residues. The CDR3 loop reads CATPWTAGAEAFF. Here the CDR3 DNA reads TGTGCCACGCCATGGACAGCGGGCGCTGAAGCTTTCTTT.

This chain links TRBV4-1 with TRBJ2-1, with TRBD1 matching 8 bases. With 0 bases clipped from V and 2 bases from J, the junction kept 3 bases outside the gene matches. Germline assignment: CDR1 MGHRA and CDR2 YSYEKL. The CDR3 loop spans 16 amino acids. For the CDR3, the DNA is TGCGCCAGCAGCCAAGATGGGGGACAGGCCTACAATGAGCAGTTCTTC. It is translated as CASSQDGGQAYNEQFF.

Only one count was recorded for this clone. This chain uses TRBV10-2 with TRBJ1-1, with 8 bases lining up with TRBD1. The CDR3 runs to 14 residues. The ends lost 4 bases at V and 0 bases at J; junction bases unmatched: 1. The germline V gene encodes CDR1 WSHSY and CDR2 SAAADI. The CDR3 region is CASSARGLNTEAFF. The CDR3 DNA reads as TGCGCCAGCAGTGCCAGGGGGCTGAACACTGAAGCTTTCTTT.

This chain connects TRBV5-4 to TRBJ1-1; 8 positions match TRBD1. The CDR3 length is 15 residues. After removal of 4 bases from V and 1 base from J, the junction contained 6 bases not matched to a gene. Germline CDR1 reads SGHNT; CDR2 reads YYREEE (reference sequence). CDR3 sequence reads: CASSPMGQANTEAFF. The CDR3 DNA reads as TGTGCCAGCAGCCCGATGGGACAGGCGAACACTGAAGCTTTCTTT.

The chain carries TRBV29-1 and TRBJ1-1; possible D gene TRBD1, 6 bases. The CDR3 consists of 16 residues. The ends were cut back, 0 bases at V and 4 bases at J, with 18 bases in the middle. Germline-derived CDR1 and CDR2 are SQVTM and ANQGSEA. CDR3 coding DNA: TGCAGCGTTGAAGATAGATTCTCAGGGGACCCCACTGAAGCTTTCTTT. Protein sequence: CSVEDRFSGDPTEAFF. The full variable domain, rest sourced from reference TRBV29-1 and TRBJ1-1, is SAVISQKPSRDICQRGTSLTIQCQVDSQVTMMFWYRQQPGQSLTLIATANQGSEATYESGFVIDKFPISRPNLTFSTLTVSNMSPEDSSIYLCSVEDRFSGDPTEAFFGQGTRLTVV.

This clone has just one count. The chain recombines TRBV5-1 with TRBJ1-3; D uncertain. The CDR3 runs to 15 residues. Germline V gene data show CDR1 as SGHRS and CDR2 as YFSETQ. Trimming stripped 0 bases from V and 1 base from J, with 8 bases between. This chain's CDR3 is CASSLATGSGNTIYF. The CDR3 coding sequence is TGCGCCAGCAGCTTGGCGACGGGGTCTGGAAACACCATATATTTT.

CDR3 loop: CASSGAEYNEQFF. The CDR3 DNA sequence: TGTGCCAGTAGTGGGGCGGAGTACAATGAGCAGTTCTTC. The rearrangement uses TRBV19 and TRBJ2-1, with a weak D call TRBD1 (5 bases). Germline loops: CDR1 LNHDA, CDR2 SQIVND (reference sequence). CDR3 length: 13 amino acids. Trimming took off 5 bases at V and 4 bases at J, with 9 bases between the two ends.

The V gene is TRBV2, the J gene TRBJ1-1; D is undetermined. The ends were cut back, 4 bases at V and 1 base at J, with 7 bases in the middle. This CDR3 spans 13 amino acids. The germline CDR1 and CDR2 sequences are SNHLY and FYNNEI. The CDR3 region has the DNA TGTGCCAGCAGTGTTTCCCCGAACACTGAAGCTTTCTTT. Protein sequence: CASSVSPNTEAFF.